These T cell receptor beta chains were read from a single sample in a study of T-cell reconstitution after alpha-beta-depleted transplantation in children. MiXCR was run by TCRdb on the PCR reads, yielding one entry per CDR3 protein. The sample gives 500,000 to 650,000 distinct CDR3 sequences, around 10% of which show up once; 11% to 15% is in the top ten. The sequences come from PBMCs, mostly from graft donor cells, collected 180 days after TCRalphabeta/CD19-depleted stem cell transplant. The receptor set was obtained from a female patient aged 2-9 years who had a stem cell transplant for aplastic anemia, so the T cells may come from the graft donor. The conserved cysteine and the conserved F or W are not part of the CDR3 here. D genes are given only for firm matches.

CDR3aa	d_gene	v_gene	j_gene
ASTYGGRGWDEQY	NA	TRBV6-1	TRBJ2-7
SEGRAGTQY	TRBD2	TRBV20-1	TRBJ2-5
SARKGTDRNQPQH	NA	TRBV20-1	TRBJ1-5
ASGHGAQSSYNEQF	NA	TRBV7-3	TRBJ2-1
ASSPRESLTGIAKNSQY	TRBD1	TRBV5-1	TRBJ2-4
SAAQAGALDETEAF	NA	TRBV20-1	TRBJ1-1
ASSLIGAAEAF	NA	TRBV7-3	TRBJ1-1
ASRVSGGGETQY	NA	TRBV25-1	TRBJ2-5
SIDRIDSNQPQH	NA	TRBV20-1	TRBJ1-5
ASSLSPRPVFYGYT	NA	TRBV28	TRBJ1-2
ASSLREVTNQPQH	NA	TRBV7-8	TRBJ1-5